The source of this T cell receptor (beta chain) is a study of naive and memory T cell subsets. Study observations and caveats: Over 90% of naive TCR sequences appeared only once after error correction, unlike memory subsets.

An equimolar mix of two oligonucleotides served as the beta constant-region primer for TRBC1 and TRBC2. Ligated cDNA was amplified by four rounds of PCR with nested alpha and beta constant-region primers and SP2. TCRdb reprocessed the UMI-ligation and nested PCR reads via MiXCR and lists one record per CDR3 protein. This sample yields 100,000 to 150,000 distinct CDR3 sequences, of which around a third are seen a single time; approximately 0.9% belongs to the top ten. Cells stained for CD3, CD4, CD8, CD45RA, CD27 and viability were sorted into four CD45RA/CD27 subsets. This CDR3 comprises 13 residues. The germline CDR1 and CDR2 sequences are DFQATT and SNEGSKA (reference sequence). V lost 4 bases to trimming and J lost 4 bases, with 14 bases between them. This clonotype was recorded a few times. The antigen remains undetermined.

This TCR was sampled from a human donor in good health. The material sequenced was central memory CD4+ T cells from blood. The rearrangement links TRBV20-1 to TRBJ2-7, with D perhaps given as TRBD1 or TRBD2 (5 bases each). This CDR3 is CSAKGGGSYEQYF. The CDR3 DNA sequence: TGCAGTGCTAAGGGTGGGGGATCGTACGAGCAGTACTTC.